The T cell receptor (beta chain) under discussion was sequenced for a study of blood T cell repertoires in COVID-19. Data came from immunoSEQ multiplex PCR; TCRdb stores just in-frame clones and leaves some out. The sample lists more than 45,000 clones; 86% were seen once. Sequencing used peripheral blood. The sequence derives from a human donor in a cohort sampled during active COVID-19.

The CDR3 loop reads CASSYSTAGTATEAFF. The CDR3 DNA reads TGTGCCAGCAGTTACTCTACGGCTGGGACAGCCACTGAAGCTTTCTTT. The chain joins TRBV6-5 to TRBJ1-1; 7 bases are a match to TRBD1. CDR3 size: 16 residues. Germline CDR1 reads MNHEY; CDR2 reads SVGAGI. The junction had 8 bases not matched to a gene; V was cut back by 0 bases and J by 4 bases.